One T cell receptor beta chain is described in this entry. The data derive from a study of blood T cell repertoires in COVID-19. At the level of the study: Samples of COVID-19 (acute and convalescent) were obtained from the United States, Italy and Spain. PBMCs, B-cell-depleted T cells, or T cells provided the cDNA or gDNA that made up the material.

The germline V gene has CDR1 KGHSH and CDR2 LQKENI. The CDR3 runs 15 residues. Trimming pared 4 bases from V and 4 bases from J, leaving 11 bases between. Profiled with immunoSEQ multiplex PCR; TCRdb holds only in-frame clones, not every one. Among roughly 200,000 clones listed, less than 85% were seen once. The sample comprised peripheral blood. This chain connects TRBV18 to TRBJ2-6, with D possibly being TRBD1 (5 bases). The sequence derives from a man in his fifties or sixties who had recovered from COVID-19. Written as DNA, the CDR3 is TGTGCCAGCTCACGCGCAGGGTTGGGGGCCAACGTCCTGACTTTC. Amino acid sequence: CASSRAGLGANVLTF.